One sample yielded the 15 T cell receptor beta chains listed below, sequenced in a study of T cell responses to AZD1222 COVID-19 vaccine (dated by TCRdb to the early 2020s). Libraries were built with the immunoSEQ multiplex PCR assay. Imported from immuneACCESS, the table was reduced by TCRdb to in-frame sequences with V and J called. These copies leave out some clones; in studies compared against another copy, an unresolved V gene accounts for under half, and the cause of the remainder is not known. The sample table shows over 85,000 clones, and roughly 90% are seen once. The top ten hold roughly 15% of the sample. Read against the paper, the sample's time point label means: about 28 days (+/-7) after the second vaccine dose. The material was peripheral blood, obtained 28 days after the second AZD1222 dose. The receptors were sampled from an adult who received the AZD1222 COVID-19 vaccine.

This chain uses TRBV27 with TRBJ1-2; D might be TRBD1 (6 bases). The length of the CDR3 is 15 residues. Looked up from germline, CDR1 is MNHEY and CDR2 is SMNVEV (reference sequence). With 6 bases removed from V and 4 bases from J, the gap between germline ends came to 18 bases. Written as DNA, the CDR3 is TGTGCCAGCAGGGTGGCCGGGGGGGCAGGCTATGGCTACACCTTC. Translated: CASRVAGGAGYGYTF.

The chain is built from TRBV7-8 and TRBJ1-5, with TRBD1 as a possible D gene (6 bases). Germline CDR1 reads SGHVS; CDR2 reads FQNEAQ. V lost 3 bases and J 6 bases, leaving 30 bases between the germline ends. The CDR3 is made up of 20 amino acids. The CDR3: CASSLCPPVRWGHRSQPQHF. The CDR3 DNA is TGTGCCAGCAGCTTGTGCCCCCCCGTTCGTTGGGGGCACCGAAGTCAGCCCCAGCATTTT.

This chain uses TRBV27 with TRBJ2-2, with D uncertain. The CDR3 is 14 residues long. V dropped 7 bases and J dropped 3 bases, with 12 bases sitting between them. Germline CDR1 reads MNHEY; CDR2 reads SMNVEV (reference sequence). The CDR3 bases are TGTGCCAGCACACATGTTCAGGACACCGGGGAGCTGTTTTTT. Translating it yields CASTHVQDTGELFF.

The CDR3 region is CASNRLAGVPNEQFF. As DNA, the CDR3 is TGTGCCAGCAATCGACTAGCGGGAGTTCCCAATGAGCAGTTCTTC. The chain uses TRBV6-6 and TRBJ2-1; the match to TRBD2 covers 12 bases. The CDR3 sequence is 15 residues long. Germline lookup yields CDR1 MNHNY and CDR2 SVGAGI (reference sequence). J lost 6 bases, V lost 7 bases, and 7 bases had no gene match.

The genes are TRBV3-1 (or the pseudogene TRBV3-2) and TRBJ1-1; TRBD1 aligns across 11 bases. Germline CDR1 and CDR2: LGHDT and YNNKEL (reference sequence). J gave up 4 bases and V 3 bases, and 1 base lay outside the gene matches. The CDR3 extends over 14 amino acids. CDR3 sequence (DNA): TGTGCCAGCAGCCAGGGACAGGGGGTCACTGAAGCTTTCTTT. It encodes CASSQGQGVTEAFF.

The CDR3 here is CASSPRGGRETQYF. The CDR3 DNA sequence: TGTGCCAGCAGCCCCAGGGGCGGGAGGGAGACCCAGTACTTC. The J gene is TRBJ2-5, the V gene TRBV2; the match to TRBD2 covers 8 bases. The CDR3 covers 14 residues. CDR1 is SNHLY, CDR2 FYNNEI, per germline. V dropped 6 bases and J dropped 5; count of bases not matched to a gene: 8.

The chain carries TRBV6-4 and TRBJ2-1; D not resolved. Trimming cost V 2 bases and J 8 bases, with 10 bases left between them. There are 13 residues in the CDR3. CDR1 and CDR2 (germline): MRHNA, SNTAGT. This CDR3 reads CASSDKPTHEQFF. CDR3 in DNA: TGTGCCAGCAGTGACAAACCTACCCATGAGCAGTTCTTC.

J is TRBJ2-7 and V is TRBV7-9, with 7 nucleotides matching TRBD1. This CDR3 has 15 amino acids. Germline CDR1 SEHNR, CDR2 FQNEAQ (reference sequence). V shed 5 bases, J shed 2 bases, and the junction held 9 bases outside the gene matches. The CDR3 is CASSVQGRGTYEQYF. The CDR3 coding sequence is TGTGCCAGCAGCGTACAGGGCAGGGGGACCTACGAGCAGTACTTC.

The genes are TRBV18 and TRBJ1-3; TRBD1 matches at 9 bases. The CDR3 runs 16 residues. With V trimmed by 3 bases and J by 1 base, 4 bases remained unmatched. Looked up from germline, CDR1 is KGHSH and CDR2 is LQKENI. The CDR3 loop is CASSPDRGFSGNTIYF. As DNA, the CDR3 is TGTGCCAGCTCACCGGACAGGGGATTTTCTGGAAACACCATATATTTT.

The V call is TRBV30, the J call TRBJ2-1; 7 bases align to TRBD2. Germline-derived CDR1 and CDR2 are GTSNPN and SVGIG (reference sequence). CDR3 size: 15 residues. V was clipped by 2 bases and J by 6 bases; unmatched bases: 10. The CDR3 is CAWSILAVFSNEQFF. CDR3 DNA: TGTGCCTGGAGTATCCTAGCGGTATTTTCCAATGAGCAGTTCTTC.

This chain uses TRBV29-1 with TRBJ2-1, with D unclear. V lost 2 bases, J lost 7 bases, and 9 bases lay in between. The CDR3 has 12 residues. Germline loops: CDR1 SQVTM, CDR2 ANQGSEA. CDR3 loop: CSVELLLNEQFF. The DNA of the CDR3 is TGCAGCGTTGAACTCCTTCTTAATGAGCAGTTCTTC.

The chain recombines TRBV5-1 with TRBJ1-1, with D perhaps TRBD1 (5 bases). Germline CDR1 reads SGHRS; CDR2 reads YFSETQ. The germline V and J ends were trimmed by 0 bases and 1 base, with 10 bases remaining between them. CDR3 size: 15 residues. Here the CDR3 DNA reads TGCGCCAGCAGCTTGGCTGGGACCCCGAACACTGAAGCTTTCTTT. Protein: CASSLAGTPNTEAFF.

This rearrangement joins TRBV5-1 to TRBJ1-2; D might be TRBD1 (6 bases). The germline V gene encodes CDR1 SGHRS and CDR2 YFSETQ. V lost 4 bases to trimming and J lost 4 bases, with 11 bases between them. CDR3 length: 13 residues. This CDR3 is CASSPDSVYGYTF. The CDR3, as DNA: TGCGCCAGCAGCCCGGACAGCGTCTATGGCTACACCTTC. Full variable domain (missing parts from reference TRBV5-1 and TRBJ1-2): KAGVTQTPRYLIKTRGQQVTLSCSPISGHRSVSWYQQTPGQGLQFLFEYFSETQRNKGNFPGRFSGRQFSNSRSEMNVSTLELGDSALYLCASSPDSVYGYTFGSGTRLTVV.

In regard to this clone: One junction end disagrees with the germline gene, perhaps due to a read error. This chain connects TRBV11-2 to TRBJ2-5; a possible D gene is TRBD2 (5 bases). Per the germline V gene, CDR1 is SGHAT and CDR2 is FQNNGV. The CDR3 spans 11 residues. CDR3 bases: TGTGCCAGCAGCTTAGAAAGGCGAGCGGACTTC. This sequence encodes CASSLERRADF. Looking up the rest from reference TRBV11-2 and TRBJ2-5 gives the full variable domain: EAGVAQSPRYKIIEKRQSVAFWCNPISGHATLYWYQQILGQGPKLLIQFQNNGVVDDSQLPKDRFSAERLKGVDSTLKIQPAKLEDSAVYLCASSLERRADFGPGTRLLVL.

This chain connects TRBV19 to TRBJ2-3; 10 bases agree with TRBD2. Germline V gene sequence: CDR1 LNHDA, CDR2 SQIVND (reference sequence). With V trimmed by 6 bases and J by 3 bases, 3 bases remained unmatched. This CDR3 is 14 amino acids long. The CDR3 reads CASRTSGTTDTQYF. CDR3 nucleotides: TGTGCCAGTAGAACTAGCGGGACGACAGATACGCAGTATTTT.